This T cell receptor beta chain was identified in a study of T cell responses to AZD1222 COVID-19 vaccine. Trimming cost V 5 bases and J 2 bases, with 7 bases left between them. The CDR3 covers 13 residues. Study observations and caveats: Possibly, clonal diversity was underestimated; donors were largely white British and included more females.

This clone has a handful of counts. Its cognate antigen is unknown. Method: immunoSEQ multiplex PCR; TCRdb's copy keeps in-frame clones and lacks some. The profile shows tens of thousands of clones, about 88% of them singletons. The specimen was peripheral blood, collected on day 0 of AZD1222 vaccination. The rearrangement joins TRBV12-3 or TRBV12-4 to TRBJ2-1; D remains ambiguous. This TCR derives from an adult in good health. CDR3: CASSPATYNEQFF. CDR3 in DNA: TGTGCCAGCAGTCCCGCGACCTACAATGAGCAGTTCTTC.